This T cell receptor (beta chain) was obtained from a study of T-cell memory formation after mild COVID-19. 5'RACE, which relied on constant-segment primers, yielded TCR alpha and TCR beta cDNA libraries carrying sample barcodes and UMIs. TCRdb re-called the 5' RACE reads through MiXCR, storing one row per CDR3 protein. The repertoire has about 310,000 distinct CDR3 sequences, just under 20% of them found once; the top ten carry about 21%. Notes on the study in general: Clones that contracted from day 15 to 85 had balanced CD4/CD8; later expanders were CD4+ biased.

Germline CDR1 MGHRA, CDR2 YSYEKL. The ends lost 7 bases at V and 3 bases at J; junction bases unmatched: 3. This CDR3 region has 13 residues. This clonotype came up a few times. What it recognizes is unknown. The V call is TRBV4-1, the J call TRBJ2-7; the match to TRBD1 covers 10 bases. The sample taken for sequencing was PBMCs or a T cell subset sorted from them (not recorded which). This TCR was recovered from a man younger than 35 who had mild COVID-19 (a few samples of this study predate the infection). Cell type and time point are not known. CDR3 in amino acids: CASTRDRGYEQYF. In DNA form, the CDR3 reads TGCGCCAGCACCCGGGACAGGGGCTACGAGCAGTACTTC.